This record covers a single TCR beta chain. Its antigen remains undetermined. The input lacks base qualities; no much larger clone sits a single base away. CDR1 and CDR2, looked up from the germline V gene, are LGHNA and YNFKEQ. From the cysteine up to the phenylalanine, the CDR3 has a length of 14 residues. Here the CDR3 DNA is all that survives: 42 bases in frame from base 1. After removal of 0 bases from V and 8 bases from J, the junction retains 5 bases not matched to a gene. The source of the sample is a study of T cell changes during pregnancy in multiple sclerosis (dated by TCRdb to the late 2010s). Context from the whole study: Changes in the T cell repertoire over the course of pregnancy were examined in this study in women with multiple sclerosis.

Receptor amplification or capture employed the immunoSEQ multiplex PCR assay. The source is immuneACCESS, and TCRdb retained only in-frame sequences with V and J called. Part of the clones is not carried over; for the studies checked, unresolved V genes explain less than half of this, and the remainder is unexplained. Within this sample are about 38,000 clones, with roughly 90% of them counted one time only. Approximately 5.1% of the sample lies in the top ten. The specimen was CD8+ T cells from peripheral blood mononuclear cells, collected in the third trimester of pregnancy. This sequence originates from a female donor with multiple sclerosis, enrolled in a pregnancy study. The rearranged segments are TRBV4-2 and TRBJ1-2, with 8 bases in between that match TRBD1. The sequenced DNA is TGTGCCAGCAGCCAAGATCGGGGACAGGACGGCTACACCTTC. This is translated as CASSQDRGQDGYTF.